These T cell receptor beta chains were read from a single sample in a study of T cell responses to AZD1222 COVID-19 vaccine. Assay used: immunoSEQ multiplex PCR; TCRdb lists only in-frame clones, some missing. Here the sample spans tens of thousands of clones, roughly 89% being singletons. The specimen comprised peripheral blood, sampled on day 0 of MenACWY control vaccination. These TCRs come from an adult in good health. Both conserved end residues are part of each CDR3. A D gene is named only where the DNA matches it firmly. Clone sizes are given selectively: once, few, many, or a class where the clone is expanded.

v_call	d_call	clone_size	j_call	cdr3_aa	cdr3_nt
TRBV3-1/TRBV3-2	NA	NA	TRBJ2-1	CASSQTVGEQFF	TGTGCCAGCAGCCAGACCGTGGGGGAGCAGTTCTTC
TRBV10-3	NA	NA	TRBJ1-5	CAISERSQQPQHF	TGTGCCATCAGTGAAAGGAGTCAGCAGCCCCAGCATTTT
TRBV7-9	NA	once	TRBJ2-3	CASSPQGNTQYF	TGTGCCAGCAGCCCTCAGGGGAATACGCAGTATTTT
TRBV27	TRBD2	NA	TRBJ2-1	CASKASGGRDEQFF	TGTGCCAGCAAGGCATCGGGAGGGCGGGATGAGCAGTTCTTC
TRBV27	NA	NA	TRBJ1-1	CASSLRAAAGGPEAFF	TGTGCCAGCAGTTTAAGGGCGGCGGCTGGGGGTCCTGAAGCTTTCTTT
TRBV6-4	TRBD1	NA	TRBJ1-1	CASRKPGQGMNTEAFF	TGTGCCAGCAGGAAACCGGGACAGGGGATGAACACTGAAGCTTTCTTT
TRBV29-1	NA	few	TRBJ2-7	CSALGREEQYF	TGCAGCGCCCTGGGCCGGGAAGAGCAGTACTTC
TRBV5-6	NA	once	TRBJ2-7	CASSPTVQGQVGQYF	TGTGCCAGCAGCCCGACAGTTCAAGGACAAGTAGGGCAGTACTTC
TRBV5-1	NA	NA	TRBJ1-4	CASSSSTNEKLFF	TGCGCCAGCAGCTCCTCAACTAATGAAAAACTGTTTTTT
TRBV10-3	TRBD2	NA	TRBJ2-1	CAISLAGDSYNEQFF	TGTGCCATAAGTTTAGCGGGGGATTCCTACAATGAGCAGTTCTTC
TRBV6-2/TRBV6-3	NA	NA	TRBJ1-4	CASSYWSGENEKLFF	TGTGCCAGCAGTTACTGGTCGGGGGAGAATGAAAAACTGTTTTTT
TRBV6-5	TRBD2	once	TRBJ2-5	CASSWGTSGRRETQYF	TGTGCCAGCAGTTGGGGGACTAGCGGGAGACGAGAGACCCAGTACTTC
TRBV28	TRBD1	NA	TRBJ1-2	CASSLAAGGYGYTF	TGTGCCAGCAGTTTAGCGGCAGGGGGCTATGGCTACACCTTC
TRBV7-8	NA	NA	TRBJ2-1	CASSLGQSPFSNEQFF	TGTGCCAGCAGCTTAGGTCAGTCTCCCTTTAGCAATGAGCAGTTCTTC
TRBV7-9	TRBD1	NA	TRBJ1-1	CASSERGQGNTEAFF	TGTGCCAGCAGCGAAAGGGGACAGGGGAACACTGAAGCTTTCTTT
TRBV27	TRBD1	NA	TRBJ1-1	CASSWATGVTEAFF	TGTGCCAGCAGTTGGGCGACAGGGGTTACTGAAGCTTTCTTT
TRBV6-1	TRBD1	NA	TRBJ2-7	CASSDYRGLYEQYF	TGTGCCAGCAGTGATTACAGGGGGCTCTACGAGCAGTACTTC
TRBV5-1	NA	NA	TRBJ2-7	CASKDQGNGEQYF	TGCGCCAGCAAGGATCAGGGGAACGGCGAGCAGTACTTC
TRBV28	NA	NA	TRBJ2-7	CASRKVTYEQYF	TGTGCCAGCAGAAAGGTTACCTACGAGCAGTACTTC
TRBV29-1	TRBD2	NA	TRBJ2-3	CSAALTSGATDTQYF	TGCAGCGCCGCACTAACTAGCGGGGCAACAGATACGCAGTATTTT
TRBV5-6	NA	NA	TRBJ1-2	CASSPIGPSYGYTF	TGTGCCAGCAGCCCCATTGGACCCAGCTATGGCTACACCTTC
TRBV19	NA	NA	TRBJ2-2	CASSIRWRGGDRSNTGELFF	TGTGCCAGTAGTATACGCTGGAGGGGGGGGGACCGGTCCAACACCGGGGAGCTGTTTTTT
TRBV2	TRBD1	NA	TRBJ2-7	CASSDGGQGSYEQYF	TGTGCCAGCAGTGATGGGGGACAGGGCTCCTACGAGCAGTACTTC
TRBV19	NA	NA	TRBJ1-6	CASSIVQGTPPLHF	TGTGCCAGTAGTATAGTCCAAGGAACGCCACCCCTCCACTTT
TRBV19	NA	NA	TRBJ1-1	CASRTQRDTEAFF	TGTGCCAGTAGGACACAGAGGGACACTGAAGCTTTCTTT
TRBV11-2	NA	NA	TRBJ1-5	CASSLGRQGQPQHF	TGTGCCAGCAGCTTAGGGAGGCAGGGTCAGCCCCAGCATTTT
TRBV5-5	NA	NA	TRBJ2-7	CASSLALGGYEQYF	TGTGCCAGCAGCTTGGCTCTGGGCGGCTACGAGCAGTACTTC
TRBV7-9	TRBD1	NA	TRBJ2-6	CASSSSTGALFSGANVLTF	TGTGCCAGCAGCTCTAGTACAGGGGCGTTGTTCTCTGGGGCCAACGTCCTGACTTTC
TRBV5-5	NA	few	TRBJ2-1	CASSWLEGSGYNEQFF	TGTGCCAGCAGCTGGCTCGAGGGGTCAGGCTACAATGAGCAGTTCTTC
TRBV7-2	NA	NA	TRBJ2-7	CASSPAVSYEQYF	TGTGCCAGCAGCCCGGCAGTCTCCTACGAGCAGTACTTC
TRBV6-2/TRBV6-3	TRBD1	NA	TRBJ1-2	CASSYSGQDYGYTF	TGTGCCAGCAGTTACTCAGGACAGGACTATGGCTACACCTTC
TRBV28	NA	once	TRBJ1-4	CACRTGYEKLFF	TGTGCCTGCCGAACCGGCTATGAAAAACTGTTTTTT
TRBV3-1/TRBV3-2	TRBD2	NA	TRBJ2-7	CASSQGRASGSLSEQYF	TGTGCCAGCAGCCAGGGCAGGGCTAGCGGGAGTCTGTCCGAGCAGTACTTC
TRBV6-4	NA	NA	TRBJ1-1	CASQPETEAFF	TGTGCCAGCCAACCGGAGACTGAAGCTTTCTTT
TRBV12-3/TRBV12-4	NA	NA	TRBJ2-7	CASSYDSSEQYF	TGTGCCAGCAGTTACGACAGTTCCGAGCAGTACTTC
TRBV7-9	TRBD1	once	TRBJ2-7	CASSTRQGVENEQYF	TGTGCCAGCAGCACCCGACAGGGGGTGGAAAACGAGCAGTACTTC
TRBV28	NA	NA	TRBJ1-6	CASSFHSNNSPLHF	TGTGCCAGCAGTTTCCACAGCAATAATTCACCCCTCCACTTT
TRBV2	TRBD1	NA	TRBJ2-7	CASSVSGQGGTYEQYF	TGTGCCAGCAGTGTTTCTGGACAGGGTGGGACCTACGAGCAGTACTTC
TRBV27	NA	NA	TRBJ1-1	CASSLGRGTEAFF	TGTGCCAGCAGTTTAGGCCGGGGGACTGAAGCTTTCTTT
TRBV10-3	NA	once	TRBJ2-5	CAISDAGPRETQYF	TGTGCCATCAGTGATGCGGGGCCGAGGGAGACCCAGTACTTC
TRBV18	TRBD1	NA	TRBJ1-4	CASSPDRVLEKLFF	TGTGCCAGCTCACCAGACAGGGTCCTTGAAAAACTGTTTTTT
TRBV18	NA	once	TRBJ2-3	CASSPGNTDTQYF	TGTGCCAGCTCACCGGGGAACACAGATACGCAGTATTTT
TRBV10-2	NA	NA	TRBJ2-2	CASSESSGPLNTGELFF	TGCGCCAGCAGTGAGTCGAGTGGCCCCCTGAACACCGGGGAGCTGTTTTTT
TRBV11-2	NA	NA	TRBJ2-3	CASSLDRVTDTQYF	TGTGCCAGCAGCTTAGACAGGGTTACAGATACGCAGTATTTT
TRBV19	NA	NA	TRBJ1-5	CASSMGGVFGQPQHF	TGTGCCAGTAGTATGGGCGGGGTCTTTGGACAGCCCCAGCATTTT
TRBV28	NA	NA	TRBJ1-3	CASNSGQRSGNTIYF	TGTGCCAGCAACTCCGGACAACGCTCTGGAAACACCATATATTTT
TRBV10-2	NA	few	TRBJ2-5	CASSESNWDLQETQYF	TGCGCCAGCAGTGAGTCGAATTGGGACCTCCAAGAGACCCAGTACTTC
TRBV6-5	NA	NA	TRBJ1-2	CASSHPGGGNGYTF	TGTGCCAGCAGCCACCCTGGAGGGGGGAATGGCTACACCTTC
TRBV5-4	NA	NA	TRBJ2-5	CASSLVGETQYF	TGTGCCAGCAGCTTGGTCGGAGAGACCCAGTACTTC
TRBV7-2	NA	NA	TRBJ2-1	CASSLARGSYNEQFF	TGTGCCAGCAGCTTAGCTCGCGGCTCCTACAATGAGCAGTTCTTC
TRBV23-1	NA	NA	TRBJ2-1	CASSPDSTYNEQFF	TGCGCCAGCAGTCCGGACAGTACCTACAATGAGCAGTTCTTC
TRBV5-3	TRBD2	NA	TRBJ2-4	CARILAAGRGAKNIQYF	TGTGCCAGAATCCTTGCAGCGGGGCGCGGGGCCAAAAACATTCAGTACTTC
TRBV19	TRBD1	NA	TRBJ1-1	CASTHTTTGNAFF	TGTGCCAGTACCCATACGACGACAGGGAATGCTTTCTTT
TRBV6-1	NA	NA	TRBJ2-7	CASSEGWGGSYEQYF	TGTGCCAGCAGTGAAGGTTGGGGTGGGTCCTACGAGCAGTACTTC
TRBV19	TRBD1	NA	TRBJ1-2	CASIQGDWGYGYTF	TGTGCCAGTATACAGGGGGACTGGGGCTATGGCTACACCTTC
TRBV7-6	NA	NA	TRBJ1-4	CASSLARAANEKLFF	TGTGCCAGCAGCTTAGCGAGGGCGGCTAATGAAAAACTGTTTTTT
TRBV2	TRBD1	NA	TRBJ1-2	CASRGDRLYGYTF	TGTGCCAGCAGGGGGGACAGACTATATGGCTACACCTTC
TRBV10-3	NA	NA	TRBJ2-2	CAISGGGHRNTGELFF	TGTGCCATCAGTGGGGGGGGACACCGCAACACCGGGGAGCTGTTTTTT
TRBV9	TRBD2	NA	TRBJ2-2	CASSPIPTSGNTGELFF	TGTGCCAGCAGCCCAATCCCTACTAGCGGAAACACCGGGGAGCTGTTTTTT
TRBV10-3	NA	NA	TRBJ2-2	CAISLTGPANTGELFF	TGTGCCATCAGTTTAACAGGTCCGGCGAACACCGGGGAGCTGTTTTTT